Below are 7 T cell receptor beta chains sequenced from a single sample in a study of shared clonotypes between healthy human individuals. It was CD45RO-negative cells, positively selected for CCR7, that made up naive CD8 cells, with terminally differentiated effector memory CD45RA+ cells excluded. Here immunoSEQ multiplex PCR was the method, and the copy in TCRdb shows in-frame clones only, minus some. The top ten clones hold more than 0.9% of a sample with under 2,000,000 clones, about 95% of them seen once. The sequenced material came from naive CD8+ T cells sorted from blood. The origin of the receptors is a man between 18 and 35 years old in good health.

The J gene is TRBJ1-2, the V gene TRBV7-9, with D uncertain. CDR3 length equals 15 residues. Germline CDR1 reads SEHNR; CDR2 reads FQNEAQ (reference sequence). The V end lost 5 bases, the J end lost 4 bases, and 17 bases lay between the germline ends. The CDR3 nucleotides read TGTGCCAGCAGCCTACGGGATCGGTGGAGCTATGGCTACACCTTC. Protein product: CASSLRDRWSYGYTF.

This chain links TRBV30 with TRBJ2-4, with D maybe TRBD1 (5 bases). The CDR3 extends over 15 amino acids. V was cut by 3 bases and J by 0 bases, with 12 bases left in between. In germline, CDR1 is GTSNPN, CDR2 SVGIG (reference sequence). In DNA, the CDR3 is TGTGCCTGGAGGGCAGGGATACTAGCCAAAAACATTCAGTACTTC. Encoded protein: CAWRAGILAKNIQYF.

In nucleotides, the CDR3 is TGCGCCAGCAGCCAAGACCCAACGGAGACTTACAGCACAGATACGCAGTATTTT. This gives the protein CASSQDPTETYSTDTQYF. The chain carries TRBV4-3 and TRBJ2-3; D is uncertain. The germline gives CDR1 LGHNA, CDR2 YSLEER. This CDR3 has 18 amino acids. The V end lost 0 bases, the J end lost 0 bases, and 16 bases lay between the germline ends.

J is TRBJ2-2 and V is TRBV7-6; TRBD1 agrees at 7 bases. CDR3 length equals 15 residues. CDR1 and CDR2 from the germline V gene are SGHVS and FNYEAQ. V lost 5 bases and J lost 5; bases outside the gene matches: 8. Here the CDR3 reads CASSIDRDGTGELFF. CDR3 bases: TGTGCCAGCAGCATTGACAGGGATGGGACCGGGGAGCTGTTTTTT.

This chain links TRBV19 with TRBJ2-1; the match to TRBD2 covers 10 bases. The CDR3 extends over 15 amino acids. V trimming: 2 bases; J trimming: 6 bases; junction bases outside the gene matches: 4. Germline V CDR1 and CDR2: LNHDA, SQIVND (reference sequence). CDR3 amino acids: CASSILAGGFNEQFF. The CDR3 region has the DNA TGTGCCAGTAGTATATTAGCGGGGGGTTTCAATGAGCAGTTCTTC.

This chain uses TRBV27 with TRBJ2-7, with D possibly TRBD2 on 5 matching bases. Trimming left V 1 base short and J 3 bases short, with 10 bases between. Germline V gene lookup returns CDR1 MNHEY and CDR2 SMNVEV (reference sequence). The CDR3 contains 14 residues. The DNA for the CDR3 is TGTGCCAGCAGTTTATTTAACGGGGTCTACGAGCAGTACTTC. Translation gives CASSLFNGVYEQYF.

The chain couples TRBV28 to TRBJ1-6; weak D call: TRBD1 (5 bases). This CDR3 has 13 residues. Germline V gene data show CDR1 as MDHEN and CDR2 as SYDVKM. Trimming removed 9 bases at V and 7 bases at J, with 13 bases between. The CDR3 reads CASRGGENSPLHF. DNA of the CDR3: TGTGCCAGTCGGGGGGGGGAAAATTCACCCCTCCACTTT.